This paragraph covers one T cell receptor (beta chain) sequence. What this receptor recognizes is not known. Base-call qualities are not available, and no considerably larger clone is one nucleotide away. Library generation was performed with emulsion pairing. A second nested PCR with blocking oligos suppressed unpaired genes, then a third nested PCR added Illumina adaptors and barcodes. Each emulsion RT-PCR master mix held roughly 4,500-260,000 T cells and included C-region, Stepout and V-region primers. The Micellula Emulsion and Purification Kit was used to generate emulsions, and Qiagen OneStep RT-PCR reagents were used for RT-PCR. Pooled libraries were sequenced on an Illumina MiSeq with paired-end 2 x 250 reads. The paper's processing steps were these. Read pairs were joined in Galaxy and clipped at the engineered overlap into separate alpha and beta files, and reads that were not clipped were discarded. Alpha-beta pairs were assigned with CompleteTCR, a MiTCR-based pipeline that links chains sharing read cluster identifiers using an R script. TCR sequences that were observed only once, about 1-3.1% of the total, were removed as potential sequencing errors. The public reads were quality trimmed at Q25 with fastp and then assembled into clones with MiXCR by TCRdb, keeping productive beta chains. For every CDR3 protein sequence, its rows merge into one entry that carries the most common genes and DNA. TCRdb's processing, not the authors', yielded these V and J calls. In this sample the table shows about 4,400 distinct CDR3 sequences, 30% to 40% of which occur a single time. Approximately 35% of the sample rests with the top ten.

The germline V gene yields LGHNA for CDR1 and YSLEER for CDR2. The junction shows trimming of 8 bases on V and 4 bases on J, and the gene matches do not reach 14 bases of it. The CDR3 starts with the cysteine, ends with the phenylalanine, and has 16 residues. The DNA shown is the 48-base CDR3, in frame from base 1. This record belongs to a study of T cell repertoires in breast cancer (dated by TCRdb to about 2016). Context from the whole study: The study profiled tumors, lymph nodes and peripheral blood lymphocytes from breast cancer patients, plus peripheral blood from healthy control donors. Tumor-free lymph nodes were processed without enzymatic digestion, and blood samples were separated by Ficoll. Because breast cancer has a low mutational burden and common mutations are rare, the study reasoned that TCRs shared between breast cancer patients would target shared antigens. Nine healthy donors, of an age range similar to that of the patients, were included as controls. Most of the roughly 21 patient tumors analyzed for shared TCRs were ER+/PR+. Tumors and tumor-involved lymph nodes were minced and digested with Liberase and DNase, then filtered through 70-um and 40-um filters. On average, sequencing produced roughly 500,000 sequences per sample and approximately 10 reads per input cell.

To analyze paired alpha-beta TCRs of CD8+ T cells, the researchers used an expanded emulsion RT-PCR method with primers covering all TCR V genes. Before emulsion RT-PCR, CD8+ T cells were isolated using a CD8 positive selection kit and then incubated overnight in around 10 IU/mL IL-2. What the work shows at the level of the full study, not this receptor alone: Genuine antitumor clones may have been missed because singleton TCRs were discarded and only part of each tumor was sampled. Some 17 TCR pairs were shared across seven or more patient tumors and were rarely found in control blood, which suggests possible tumor specificity. Shared TCRs were encoded by various nucleotide sequences, which suggests selection and expansion based on antigen. Because transcript abundance and primer differences skewed clone recovery, emulsion RT-PCR was regarded as qualitative rather than quantitative. Shared TCRs showed TRBV7 predominance, possibly reflecting tumor recognition or mispriming bias from eight TRBV7 primers. About fourfold more TCRs were shared with matched tumor repertoires by tumor-involved sentinel lymph nodes than by tumor-free nodes (around 8.2% versus 1.8%).

The sequence was collected from a pool of human donors with breast cancer or a healthy control (not recorded which). Here the chain combines TRBV4-3 and TRBJ2-1, with 7 junctional bases fitting TRBD2. Material: CD8+ T cells. The DNA is TGCGCCAGCCAAGATTACCGGGACTATCCGTACAATGAGCAGTTCTTC. Its coded protein is CASQDYRDYPYNEQFF.